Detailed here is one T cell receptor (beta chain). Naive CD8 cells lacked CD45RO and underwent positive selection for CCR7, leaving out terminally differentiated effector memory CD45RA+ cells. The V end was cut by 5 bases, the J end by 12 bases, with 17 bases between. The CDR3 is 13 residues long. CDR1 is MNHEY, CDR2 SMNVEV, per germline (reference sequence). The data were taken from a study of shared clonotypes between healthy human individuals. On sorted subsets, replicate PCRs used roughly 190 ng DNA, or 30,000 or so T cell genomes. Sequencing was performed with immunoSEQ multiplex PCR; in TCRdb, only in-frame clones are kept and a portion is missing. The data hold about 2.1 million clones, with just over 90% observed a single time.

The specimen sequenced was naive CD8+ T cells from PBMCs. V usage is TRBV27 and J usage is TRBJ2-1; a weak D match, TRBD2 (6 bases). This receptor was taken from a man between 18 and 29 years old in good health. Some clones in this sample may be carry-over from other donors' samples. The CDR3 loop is CASSPSGDSGQFF. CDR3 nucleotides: TGTGCCAGCAGTCCATCCGGGGACTCTGGGCAGTTCTTC.